This section outlines one TCR beta chain sequence together with its context. Its antigen is not identified. The data were obtained in a study of shared clonotypes between healthy human individuals. Study-level points and caveats: Sampling covered blood only; tissue repertoires likely differ. There were few donors, and this limited the genetic and exposure-history diversity represented. Naive subsets tended to show greater estimated richness than memory subsets.

Produced via immunoSEQ multiplex PCR; TCRdb's table is partial and in-frame only. This sample has roughly 2,000,000 clones; about 95% occur once, and the top ten carry more than 0.9%. As defined, naive CD8 cells were CD45RO-negative and positively selected for CCR7, with terminally differentiated effector memory CD45RA+ cells excluded. Healthy adults negative for HIV, lacking recent acute infections or vaccinations, served as donors. The germline V gene has CDR1 SGHDT and CDR2 YYEEEE. The CDR3 loop spans 16 amino acids. V dropped 3 bases and J dropped 4; count of bases not matched to a gene: 11. This clonotype was obtained from a man between 18 and 29 years old in good health. The chain couples TRBV5-6 to TRBJ2-5, with 8 positions matching TRBD1. Input material: naive CD8+ T cells sorted from blood. CDR3 nucleotide sequence: TGTGCCAGCAGCTCTTGGACAGGGTCTGGGCGAGAGACCCAGTACTTC. Translation: CASSSWTGSGRETQYF.